This TCR beta chain was recovered during a study of T cell repertoires in cytomegalovirus infection. Study results and limitations: Dominating the ex vivo response were TCR beta clonotypes that were CMV-specific and HLA-C-restricted.

TCRdb fed the reads into MiXCR, producing one record per CDR3 protein. This table has around 140,000 distinct CDR3 sequences, under 8% appearing once. This clonotype was seen many times. Its antigen remains unknown. V was cut by 4 bases and J by 5 bases, with 9 bases left in between. The CDR3 length is 13 residues. Germline loops: CDR1 SGHTA, CDR2 FQGNSA. This receptor was identified in a human donor in good health (CMV status not recorded). Some clones in this sample may be carry-over from other donors' samples. This rearrangement joins TRBV7-2 to TRBJ1-5; no firm D call. Material: PBMCs. The CDR3 here is CASSYRVDQPQHF. In DNA, the CDR3 is TGTGCCAGCAGCTATAGGGTTGATCAGCCCCAGCATTTT.